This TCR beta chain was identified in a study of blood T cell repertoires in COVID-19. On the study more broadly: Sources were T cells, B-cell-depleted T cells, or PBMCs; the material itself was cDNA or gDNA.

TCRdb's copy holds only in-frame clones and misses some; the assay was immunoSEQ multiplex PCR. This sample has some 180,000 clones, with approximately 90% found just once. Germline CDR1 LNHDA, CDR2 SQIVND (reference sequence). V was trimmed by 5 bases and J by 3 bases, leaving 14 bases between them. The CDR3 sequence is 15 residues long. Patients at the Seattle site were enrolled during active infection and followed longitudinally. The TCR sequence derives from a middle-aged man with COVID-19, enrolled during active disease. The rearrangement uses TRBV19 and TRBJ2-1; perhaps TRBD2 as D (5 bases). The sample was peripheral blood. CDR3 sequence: CASSSSGGFYNEQFF. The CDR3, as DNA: TGTGCCAGTAGTTCATCTGGAGGATTCTACAATGAGCAGTTCTTC. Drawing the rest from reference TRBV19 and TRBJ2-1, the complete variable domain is DGGITQSPKYLFRKEGQNVTLSCEQNLNHDAMYWYRQDPGQGLRLIYYSQIVNDFQKGDIAEGYSVSREKKESFPLTVTSAQKNPTAFYLCASSSSGGFYNEQFFGPGTRLTVL.